This T cell receptor beta chain was identified in a study of CD8 T cells in Susac syndrome. cDNA came from approximately 0.5 to 1 ug RNA primed by random hexamers. TCRdb re-analysed the immunoSEQ multiplex PCR reads in MiXCR, keeping a single row per CDR3 protein. The sample has about 180,000 distinct CDR3 sequences; approximately 94% are singletons. Sequencing was performed on CD4+ T cells from PBMCs. The origin of this receptor is a human donor with multiple sclerosis.

The CDR3 loop reads CASSRDIRGGYTF. CDR3 bases: TGTGCCAGCAGTCGGGACATTCGTGGAGGCTACACCTTC. V gene TRBV25-1 combines with J gene TRBJ1-2, with a weak D call TRBD1 (6 bases). From germline, CDR1 is MGHDK and CDR2 SYGVNS. The CDR3 is made up of 13 amino acids. The V and J ends lost 5 bases and 8 bases respectively, with 15 bases between them.